This T cell receptor beta chain was captured by sequencing in a study of CD8+CD57+ T cells in acquired aplastic anemia. The CDR3 has 13 residues. Germline CDR1 reads MGHDK; CDR2 reads SYGVNS. V was trimmed by 5 bases and J by 0 bases, leaving 8 bases between them. Patients chosen for sequencing had shown CD8+CD57+ cell expansion by flow cytometry. Both TCR beta VDJ combination and CDR3 sequence profiling were carried out. Genomic DNA was the template for this profiling. TCRdb itself ran the reads through MiXCR, one entry per CDR3 protein. The sample lists under 200,000 distinct CDR3 sequences, 71% occurring once.

The chain has TRBV25-1 and TRBJ2-7; D ambiguous. The specimen sequenced was sorted CD4+, CD8+, or CD8+CD57+ T cells (not recorded which) from PBMCs. The TCR originated in a human donor with aplastic anemia. The CDR3 protein is CASSYPGSYEQYF. The CDR3 DNA reads as TGTGCCAGCAGTTACCCTGGCTCCTACGAGCAGTACTTC.